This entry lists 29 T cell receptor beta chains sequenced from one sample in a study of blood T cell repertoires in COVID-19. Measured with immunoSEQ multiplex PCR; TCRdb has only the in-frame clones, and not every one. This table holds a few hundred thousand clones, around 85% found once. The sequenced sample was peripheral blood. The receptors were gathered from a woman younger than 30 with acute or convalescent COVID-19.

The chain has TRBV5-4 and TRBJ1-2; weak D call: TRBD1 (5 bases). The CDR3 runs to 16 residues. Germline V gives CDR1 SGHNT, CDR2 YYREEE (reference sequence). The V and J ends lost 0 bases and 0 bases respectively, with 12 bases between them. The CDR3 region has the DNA TGTGCCAGCAGCTTGGGGGGCCAGGGCCCTAACTATGGCTACACCTTC. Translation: CASSLGGQGPNYGYTF.

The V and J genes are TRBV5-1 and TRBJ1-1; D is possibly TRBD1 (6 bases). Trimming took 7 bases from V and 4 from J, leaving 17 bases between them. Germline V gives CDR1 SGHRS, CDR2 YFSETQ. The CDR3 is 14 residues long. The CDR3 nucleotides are TGCGCCAGCGGCATACAGGGTATTAGCACTGAAGCTTTCTTT. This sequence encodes CASGIQGISTEAFF.

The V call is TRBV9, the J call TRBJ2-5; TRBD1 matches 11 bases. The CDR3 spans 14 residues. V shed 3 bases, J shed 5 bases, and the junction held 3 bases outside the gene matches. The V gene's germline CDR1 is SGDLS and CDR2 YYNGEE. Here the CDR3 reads CASSAGTGGETQYF. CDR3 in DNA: TGTGCCAGCAGCGCCGGGACAGGGGGGGAGACCCAGTACTTC. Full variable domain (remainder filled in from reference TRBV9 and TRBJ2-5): DSGVTQTPKHLITATGQRVTLRCSPRSGDLSVYWYQQSLDQGLQFLIQYYNGEERAKGNILERFSAQQFPDLHSELNLSSLELGDSALYFCASSAGTGGETQYFGPGTRLLVL.

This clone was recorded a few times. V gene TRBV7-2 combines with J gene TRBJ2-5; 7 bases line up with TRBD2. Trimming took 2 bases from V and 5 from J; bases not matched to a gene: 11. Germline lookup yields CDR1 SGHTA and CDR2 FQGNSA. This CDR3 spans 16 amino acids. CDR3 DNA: TGTGCCAGCAGCTTAAATCAGCGGGGTAGAGGGGAGACCCAGTACTTC. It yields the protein CASSLNQRGRGETQYF.

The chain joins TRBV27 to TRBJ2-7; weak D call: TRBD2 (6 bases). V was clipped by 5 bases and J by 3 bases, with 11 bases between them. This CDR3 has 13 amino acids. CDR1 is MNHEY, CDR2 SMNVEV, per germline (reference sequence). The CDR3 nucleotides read TGTGCCAGCAGTGCCGGGAGCCTCTACGAGCAGTACTTC. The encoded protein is CASSAGSLYEQYF.

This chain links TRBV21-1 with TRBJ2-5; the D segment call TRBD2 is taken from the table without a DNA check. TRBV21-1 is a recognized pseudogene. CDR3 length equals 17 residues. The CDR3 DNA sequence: TGTGCCAGCAGCGCCCCGCAAGGAGAGGGGAGGGGAGAGACCCAGTACTTC. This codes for CASSAPQGEGRGETQYF.

CDR3: CASSLSWDRANEKLFF. DNA of the CDR3: TGCGCCAGCAGCTTGTCTTGGGACAGGGCAAATGAAAAACTGTTTTTT. This chain connects TRBV5-1 to TRBJ1-4; 9 bases fit TRBD1. CDR3 length equals 16 residues. Germline V lookup: CDR1 SGHRS, CDR2 YFSETQ. V shed 1 base, J shed 5 bases, and the junction held 6 bases outside the gene matches.

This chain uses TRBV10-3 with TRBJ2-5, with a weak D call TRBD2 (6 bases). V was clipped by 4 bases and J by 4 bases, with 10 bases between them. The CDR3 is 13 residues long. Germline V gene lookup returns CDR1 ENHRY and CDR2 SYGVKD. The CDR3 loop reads CAISVKGGETQYF. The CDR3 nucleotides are TGTGCCATCAGTGTTAAGGGAGGAGAGACCCAGTACTTC.

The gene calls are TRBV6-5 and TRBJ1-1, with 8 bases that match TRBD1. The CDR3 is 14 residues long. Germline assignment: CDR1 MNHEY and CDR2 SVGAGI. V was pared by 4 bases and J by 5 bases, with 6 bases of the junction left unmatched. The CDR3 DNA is TGTGCCAGCAGTTTTTATGACAGGGGAACTGAAGCTTTCTTT. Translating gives CASSFYDRGTEAFF.

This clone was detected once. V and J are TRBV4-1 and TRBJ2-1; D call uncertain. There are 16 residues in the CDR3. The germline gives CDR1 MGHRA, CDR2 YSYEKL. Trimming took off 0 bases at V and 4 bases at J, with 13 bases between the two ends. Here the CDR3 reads CASSQDPATPYNEQFF. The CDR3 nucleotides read TGCGCCAGCAGCCAAGATCCGGCGACTCCGTACAATGAGCAGTTCTTC.

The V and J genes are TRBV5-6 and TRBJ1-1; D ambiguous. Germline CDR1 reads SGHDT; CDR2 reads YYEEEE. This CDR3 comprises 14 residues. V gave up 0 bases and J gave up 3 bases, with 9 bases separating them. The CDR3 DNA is TGTGCCAGCAGCTTGGGGTCCGGGGACACTGAAGCTTTCTTT. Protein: CASSLGSGDTEAFF.

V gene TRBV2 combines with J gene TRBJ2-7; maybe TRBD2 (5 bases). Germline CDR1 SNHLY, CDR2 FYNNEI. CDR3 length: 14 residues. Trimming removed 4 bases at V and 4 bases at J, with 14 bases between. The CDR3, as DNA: TGTGCCAGCAGTGGGAAAGAGCGGATTTACGAGCAGTACTTC. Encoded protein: CASSGKERIYEQYF.

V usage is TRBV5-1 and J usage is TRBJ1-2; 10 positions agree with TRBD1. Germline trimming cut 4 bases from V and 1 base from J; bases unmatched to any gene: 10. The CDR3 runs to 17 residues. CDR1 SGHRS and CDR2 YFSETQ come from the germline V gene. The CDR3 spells CASSPGTGARLNYGYTF. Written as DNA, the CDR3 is TGCGCCAGCAGCCCGGGGACAGGGGCCCGACTTAACTATGGCTACACCTTC.

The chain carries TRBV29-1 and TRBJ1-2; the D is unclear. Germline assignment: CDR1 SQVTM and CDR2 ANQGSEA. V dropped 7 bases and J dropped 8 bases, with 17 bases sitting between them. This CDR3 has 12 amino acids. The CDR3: CSALIASGGYTF. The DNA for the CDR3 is TGCAGCGCGCTGATAGCCTCTGGAGGCTACACCTTC.

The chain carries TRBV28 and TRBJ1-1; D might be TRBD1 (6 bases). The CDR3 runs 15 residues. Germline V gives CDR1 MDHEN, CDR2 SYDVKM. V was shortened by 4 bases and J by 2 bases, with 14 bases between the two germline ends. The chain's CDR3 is CASSSGGGSNTEAFF. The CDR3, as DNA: TGTGCCAGCAGTTCGGGGGGCGGTAGCAACACTGAAGCTTTCTTT.

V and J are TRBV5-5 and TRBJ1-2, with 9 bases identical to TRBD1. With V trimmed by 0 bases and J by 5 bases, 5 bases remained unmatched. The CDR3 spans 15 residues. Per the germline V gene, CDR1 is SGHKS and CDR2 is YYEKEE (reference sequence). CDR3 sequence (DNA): TGTGCCAGCAGCTTGGCCGTGGACAGGGGTTATGGCTACACCTTC. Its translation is CASSLAVDRGYGYTF.

The CDR3 sequence: CASSYRGQGGQPQHF. CDR3 nucleotides: TGTGCCAGCAGTTACCGGGGACAGGGGGGACAGCCCCAGCATTTT. The V gene is TRBV6-5, the J gene TRBJ1-5, with TRBD1 matching 11 bases. The CDR3 consists of 15 residues. Germline CDR1 is MNHEY and CDR2 is SVGAGI. The V gene end was trimmed by 2 bases and the J gene end by 7 bases; junction bases not matched to a gene: 4.

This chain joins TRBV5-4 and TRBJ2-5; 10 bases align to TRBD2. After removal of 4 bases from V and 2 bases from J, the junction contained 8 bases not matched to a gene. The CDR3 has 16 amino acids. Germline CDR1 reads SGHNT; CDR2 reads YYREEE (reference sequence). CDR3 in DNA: TGTGCCAGCAGCCCTGCTAGCGGGGGTGTACAAGAGACCCAGTACTTC. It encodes CASSPASGGVQETQYF.

This CDR3 is CASSPSPGGTEAFF. The CDR3 coding sequence is TGTGCCAGCAGCCCCTCCCCGGGTGGCACTGAAGCTTTCTTT. The V gene is TRBV3-1 (or the pseudogene TRBV3-2), the J gene TRBJ1-1, with D unclear. Per germline, CDR1 LGHDT and CDR2 YNNKEL (reference sequence). The CDR3 has 14 residues. Between the trimmed V and J ends, which lost 4 bases and 4 bases, there was a span of 13 bases.

The CDR3 loop reads CASSLRTGNMEKLFF. The CDR3 coding sequence is TGCGCCAGCAGCTTGAGGACAGGGAATATGGAAAAACTGTTTTTT. V is TRBV5-1 and J is TRBJ1-4; 8 bases align to TRBD1. CDR3 length: 15 residues. Germline-derived CDR1 and CDR2 are SGHRS and YFSETQ. Trimming took 1 base from V and 8 from J; bases not matched to a gene: 7.

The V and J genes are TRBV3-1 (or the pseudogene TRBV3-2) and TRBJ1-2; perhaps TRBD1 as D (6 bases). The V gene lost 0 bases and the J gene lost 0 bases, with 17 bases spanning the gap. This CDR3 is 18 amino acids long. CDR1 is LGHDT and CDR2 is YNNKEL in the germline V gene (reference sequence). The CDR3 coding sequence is TGTGCCAGCAGCCAAGAGAAACAGGTACAGGGCCCTAACTATGGCTACACCTTC. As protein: CASSQEKQVQGPNYGYTF.

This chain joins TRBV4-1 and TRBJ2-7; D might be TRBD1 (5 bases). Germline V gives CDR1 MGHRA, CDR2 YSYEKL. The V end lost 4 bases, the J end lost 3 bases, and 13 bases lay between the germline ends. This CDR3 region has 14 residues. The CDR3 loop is CASSPSLDNYEQYF. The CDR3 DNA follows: TGCGCCAGCAGCCCAAGCCTGGACAACTACGAGCAGTACTTC.

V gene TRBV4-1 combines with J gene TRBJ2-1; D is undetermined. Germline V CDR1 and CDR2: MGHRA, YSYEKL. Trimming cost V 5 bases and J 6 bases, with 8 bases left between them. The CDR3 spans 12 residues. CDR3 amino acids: CASSTLANEQFF. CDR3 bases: TGCGCCAGCAGCACCTTGGCCAATGAGCAGTTCTTC.

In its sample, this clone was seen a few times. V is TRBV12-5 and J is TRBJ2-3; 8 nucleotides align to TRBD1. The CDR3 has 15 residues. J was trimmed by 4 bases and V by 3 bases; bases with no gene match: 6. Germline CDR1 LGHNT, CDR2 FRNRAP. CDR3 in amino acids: CASGFLTGAPDTQYF. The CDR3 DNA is TGTGCTAGTGGTTTCTTGACAGGGGCGCCAGATACGCAGTATTTT.

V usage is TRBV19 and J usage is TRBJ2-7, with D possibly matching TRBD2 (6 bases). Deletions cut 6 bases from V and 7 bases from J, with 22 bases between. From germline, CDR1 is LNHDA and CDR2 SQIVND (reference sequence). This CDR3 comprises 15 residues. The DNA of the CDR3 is TGTGCCAGTAGCGACACGGGGGTCGCTCTTTGGGAGCAGTACTTC. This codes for CASSDTGVALWEQYF.

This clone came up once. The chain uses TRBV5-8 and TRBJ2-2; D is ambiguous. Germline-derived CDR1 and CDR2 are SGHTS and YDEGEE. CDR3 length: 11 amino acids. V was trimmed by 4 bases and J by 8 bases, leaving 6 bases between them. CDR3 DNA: TGTGCCAGCAGCGCAGCGGGGGAGCTGTTTTTT. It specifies CASSAAGELFF.

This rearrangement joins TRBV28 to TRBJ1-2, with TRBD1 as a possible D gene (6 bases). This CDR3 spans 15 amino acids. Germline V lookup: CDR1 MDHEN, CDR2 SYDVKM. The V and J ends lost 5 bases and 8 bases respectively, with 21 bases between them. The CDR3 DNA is TGTGCCAGCAGTATCTTACAGGGCCCGGGCCGGGGCTACACCTTC. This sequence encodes CASSILQGPGRGYTF.

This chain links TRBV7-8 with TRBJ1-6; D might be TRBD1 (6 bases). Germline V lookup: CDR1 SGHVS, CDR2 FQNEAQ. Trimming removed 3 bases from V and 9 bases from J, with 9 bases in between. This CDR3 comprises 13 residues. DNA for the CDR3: TGTGCCAGCAGCTTTGGACAGACTTCACCCCTCCACTTT. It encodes CASSFGQTSPLHF.

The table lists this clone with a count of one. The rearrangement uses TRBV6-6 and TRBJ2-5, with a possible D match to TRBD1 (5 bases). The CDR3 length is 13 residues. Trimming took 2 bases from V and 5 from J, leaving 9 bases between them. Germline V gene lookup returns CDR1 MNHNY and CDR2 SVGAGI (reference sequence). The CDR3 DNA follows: TGTGCCAGCAGTTACAGGGGCTGGGAGACCCAGTACTTC. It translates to CASSYRGWETQYF.